This TCR beta chain was retrieved from a study of T cells in Graves' hyperthyroidism and ophthalmopathy. Study at large: Specimen type is peripheral blood, collected at initial diagnosis prior to any treatment.

The CDR3 covers 19 residues. Looked up from germline, CDR1 is SGHRS and CDR2 is YFSETQ. Trimming removed 4 bases at V and 0 bases at J, with 23 bases between. About this clonotype itself: The target antigen is unknown.

TCR beta CDR3 region amplification was performed from RNA transcripts. TCR CDR3 regions were first amplified by RT-PCR with HTBI primers. From the multiplex PCR reads, TCRdb called clonotypes with MiXCR, one entry per CDR3 protein. Of 700,000 to 950,000 distinct CDR3 sequences listed, roughly a third are singletons. Study results and limitations: In blood, most of the thyroid clonotypes expanded above 0.001 were also present.

The chain carries TRBV5-1 and TRBJ1-3; D unclear. Specimen: blood. The TCR comes from a woman aged 40 to 50 with Graves' hyperthyroidism. The CDR3 sequence: CASSPEPYGTGRSGNTIYF. As DNA, the CDR3 is TGCGCCAGCAGCCCAGAACCTTATGGTACGGGCCGCTCTGGAAACACCATATATTTT.